Below are 21 T cell receptor beta chains sequenced from a single sample in a study of blood T cell repertoires in COVID-19 (TCRdb year 2020). The method was the immunoSEQ multiplex PCR assay. Drawn from immuneACCESS, this table holds only the in-frame rearrangements with V and J called that TCRdb kept. Clones are partly lost; checked studies trace under half to an unresolved V gene and leave the rest unexplained. Counted in this sample were 330,000 or so clones; roughly 86% of them appeared once. Together, the top ten hold 9.9% of the sample. Sequencing used peripheral blood. These receptors came from a man younger than 45 with COVID-19, enrolled during active disease.

The chain recombines TRBV15 with TRBJ2-4; 9 bases align to TRBD1. CDR3 length: 18 amino acids. Germline lookup yields CDR1 LNHNV and CDR2 YYDKDF (reference sequence). J was trimmed by 3 bases and V by 5 bases; bases with no gene match: 14. CDR3 region: CATSVQGQGLWDKNIQYF. As DNA, the CDR3 is TGTGCCACCAGCGTTCAGGGACAGGGCCTTTGGGACAAAAACATTCAGTACTTC.

The chain couples TRBV10-3 to TRBJ1-6; TRBD1 is a possible D gene (5 bases). The germline V gene encodes CDR1 ENHRY and CDR2 SYGVKD. The CDR3 loop spans 14 amino acids. V dropped 3 bases and J dropped 13 bases, with 16 bases sitting between them. DNA of the CDR3: TGTGCCATCAGTGACTCCTCTTGGGGGGGGCCCCTCCACTTT. Its translation is CAISDSSWGGPLHF.

The chain has TRBV12-5 and TRBJ2-2; 7 positions match TRBD1. CDR3 length: 15 residues. Germline values: CDR1 LGHNT, CDR2 FRNRAP. V shed 5 bases, J shed 1 base, and the junction held 4 bases outside the gene matches. Written as DNA, the CDR3 is TGTGCTAGTGGTCTAGGGGGCTTGAACACCGGGGAGCTGTTTTTT. Amino acids: CASGLGGLNTGELFF.

The chain couples TRBV6-5 to TRBJ2-1; 9 bases match TRBD2. After removal of 6 bases from V and 8 bases from J, the junction contained 8 bases not matched to a gene. Germline loops: CDR1 MNHEY, CDR2 SVGAGI. The CDR3 consists of 14 residues. The CDR3 protein is CASSKSGRIHEQFF. CDR3 in DNA: TGTGCCAGCAGCAAGAGCGGGAGGATCCATGAGCAGTTCTTC.

The V gene is TRBV7-9, the J gene TRBJ2-7; TRBD2 matches 11 bases. Germline lookup yields CDR1 SEHNR and CDR2 FQNEAQ (reference sequence). V gave up 2 bases and J gave up 3 bases; unmatched junction bases: 0. The CDR3 is 14 amino acids. In nucleotides, the CDR3 is TGTGCCAGCAGCTTACTAGCGGGAGGCTACGAGCAGTACTTC. It codes for CASSLLAGGYEQYF.

A few counts support this clone. The J gene is TRBJ2-1, the V gene TRBV6-5; TRBD2 agrees at 7 bases. CDR1 is MNHEY and CDR2 is SVGAGI in the germline V gene. The ends lost 7 bases at V and 1 base at J; junction bases unmatched: 7. The CDR3 consists of 15 residues. The CDR3 region has the DNA TGTGCCAGCAACCGGGGCGGGGGTTCCTACAATGAGCAGTTCTTC. As protein: CASNRGGGSYNEQFF.

The V gene is TRBV6-6, the J gene TRBJ2-7; D remains unclear. Per the germline V gene, CDR1 is MNHNY and CDR2 is SVGAGI (reference sequence). The CDR3 is 14 amino acids. V gave up 5 bases and J gave up 0 bases, with 11 bases separating them. As DNA, the CDR3 is TGTGCCAGCAGTCCCCCTCAGGCCTCCTACGAGCAGTACTTC. Translated, it gives CASSPPQASYEQYF.

The chain has TRBV9 and TRBJ1-6, with D perhaps TRBD1 (6 bases). Trimming removed 7 bases from V and 4 bases from J, with 12 bases in between. Germline-derived CDR1 and CDR2 are SGDLS and YYNGEE. The CDR3 is made up of 14 amino acids. CDR3 DNA: TGTGCCAGCTCGCAGGGGTTTTATAATTCACCCCTCCACTTT. Encoded protein: CASSQGFYNSPLHF.

This chain uses TRBV28 with TRBJ1-4; D uncertain. The CDR3 runs 12 residues. Germline V CDR1 and CDR2: MDHEN, SYDVKM. Trimming took off 4 bases at V and 9 bases at J, with 9 bases between the two ends. CDR3 sequence reads: CASSSEGQKLFF. CDR3 bases: TGTGCCAGCAGTTCGGAGGGTCAAAAACTGTTTTTT. The full variable domain, completed using reference TRBV28 and TRBJ1-4, is DVKVTQSSRYLVKRTGEKVFLECVQDMDHENMFWYRQDPGLGLRLIYFSYDVKMKEKGDIPEGYSVSREKKERFSLILESASTNQTSMYLCASSSEGQKLFFGSGTQLSVL.

The chain recombines TRBV9 with TRBJ2-1, with D tentatively TRBD2 (5 bases). V lost 5 bases to trimming and J lost 5 bases, with 17 bases between them. Germline V CDR1 and CDR2: SGDLS, YYNGEE. The CDR3 covers 15 residues. The CDR3: CASRVGERLDNEQFF. The CDR3 region has the DNA TGTGCCAGCAGGGTGGGAGAGCGACTCGACAATGAGCAGTTCTTC.

The CDR3 DNA follows: TGTGCCAGCAGCCAAGGGGTTAGCGTCGAGGAGACCCAGTACTTC. Translation: CASSQGVSVEETQYF. The chain combines TRBV4-2 with TRBJ2-5, with D perhaps matching TRBD2 (5 bases). Germline V lookup: CDR1 LGHNA, CDR2 YNFKEQ. The CDR3 spans 15 residues. The V gene lost 1 base and the J gene lost 5 bases, with 14 bases spanning the gap.

The chain links TRBV5-4 to TRBJ2-5; 9 bases are a match to TRBD2. V was clipped by 4 bases and J by 5 bases; unmatched bases: 12. The CDR3 loop spans 16 amino acids. Germline V lookup: CDR1 SGHNT, CDR2 YYREEE (reference sequence). CDR3 region: CASSGRRREGGETQYF. The CDR3 bases are TGTGCCAGCAGCGGAAGGAGGCGGGAGGGCGGGGAGACCCAGTACTTC.

This chain uses TRBV28 with TRBJ1-6; 7 bases map to TRBD1. J gave up 5 bases and V 6 bases, and 10 bases lay outside the gene matches. CDR1 MDHEN and CDR2 SYDVKM come from the germline V gene. This CDR3 has 16 amino acids. The CDR3 reads CASSLAQGLDNSPLHF. In DNA, the CDR3 is TGTGCCAGCAGCTTGGCACAGGGGTTGGATAATTCACCCCTCCACTTT.

This clone was counted once. The sample carries other DNA sequences with the same CDR3. The chain has TRBV6-5 and TRBJ2-7; D is undetermined. Looked up from germline, CDR1 is MNHEY and CDR2 is SVGAGI. V shed 0 bases and J shed 3 bases, with 6 bases lying between them. This CDR3 spans 13 amino acids. CDR3 sequence reads: CASSYSTGYEQYF. CDR3 nucleotides: TGTGCCAGCAGTTACTCGACGGGCTACGAGCAGTACTTC.

This chain joins TRBV24-1 and TRBJ2-3; TRBD2 aligns across 10 bases. J gave up 3 bases and V 5 bases, and 4 bases lay outside the gene matches. Germline CDR1 and CDR2: KGHDR and SFDVKD. The CDR3 has 15 residues. The CDR3 DNA sequence: TGTGCCACCAGTGGAAGCGGGAGGGCTACAGATACGCAGTATTTT. Amino acid sequence: CATSGSGRATDTQYF.

This clone was recorded only once. The chain is built from TRBV5-1 and TRBJ2-1, with D maybe TRBD2 (6 bases). Per germline, CDR1 SGHRS and CDR2 YFSETQ. V gave up 4 bases and J gave up 0 bases, with 14 bases separating them. The length of the CDR3 is 16 residues. As DNA, the CDR3 is TGCGCCAGCAGCCCTAACCTAGCGCCCTCCTACAATGAGCAGTTCTTC. Amino acid sequence: CASSPNLAPSYNEQFF. Looking up the rest from reference TRBV5-1 and TRBJ2-1 gives the full variable domain: KAGVTQTPRYLIKTRGQQVTLSCSPISGHRSVSWYQQTPGQGLQFLFEYFSETQRNKGNFPGRFSGRQFSNSRSEMNVSTLELGDSALYLCASSPNLAPSYNEQFFGPGTRLTVL.

The chain combines TRBV28 with TRBJ1-4; D call uncertain. Germline CDR1 and CDR2: MDHEN and SYDVKM. V lost 3 bases and J lost 11, with 7 bases in between. The CDR3 spans 11 residues. The DNA for the CDR3 is TGTGCCAGCAGTTTTCAACGGAAACTGTTTTTT. It encodes CASSFQRKLFF.

This clone has just one count. The chain carries TRBV29-1 and TRBJ1-2; D uncertain. The CDR3 runs 13 residues. Per the germline V gene, CDR1 is SQVTM and CDR2 is ANQGSEA. V was shortened by 2 bases and J by 4 bases, with 11 bases between the two germline ends. The chain's CDR3 is CSVEKQISYGYTF. The DNA of the CDR3 is TGCAGCGTTGAAAAACAGATATCCTATGGCTACACCTTC.

J is TRBJ2-1 and V is TRBV6-4, with D possibly being TRBD2 (5 bases). With 6 bases removed from V and 6 bases from J, the gap between germline ends came to 12 bases. Germline V gives CDR1 MRHNA, CDR2 SNTAGT. This CDR3 is built from 13 residues. CDR3: CASRGLATNEQFF. CDR3 bases: TGTGCCAGCAGGGGCTTAGCGACCAATGAGCAGTTCTTC.

CDR3 sequence (DNA): TGTGCCAGTAGTATAAACAGGGGCACTGAAGCTTTCTTT. It specifies CASSINRGTEAFF. This rearrangement joins TRBV19 to TRBJ1-1, with 7 bases identical to TRBD1. Germline V gene sequence: CDR1 LNHDA, CDR2 SQIVND (reference sequence). This CDR3 contains 13 residues. The junction had 1 base not matched to a gene; V was cut back by 2 bases and J by 4 bases. Variable domain in full (rest from reference TRBV19 and TRBJ1-1): DGGITQSPKYLFRKEGQNVTLSCEQNLNHDAMYWYRQDPGQGLRLIYYSQIVNDFQKGDIAEGYSVSREKKESFPLTVTSAQKNPTAFYLCASSINRGTEAFFGQGTRLTVV.

A few counts support this clone. CDR3 nucleotide sequence: TGTGCCAGCAGCGCACAGGGCCATGGAAACACCATATATTTT. It translates to CASSAQGHGNTIYF. This chain connects TRBV9 to TRBJ1-3; weak D call: TRBD1 (6 bases). The germline V and J ends were trimmed by 3 bases and 3 bases, with 10 bases remaining between them. This CDR3 has 14 amino acids. The germline V gene has CDR1 SGDLS and CDR2 YYNGEE.